This T cell receptor beta chain was sequenced in a study of CD8+ T cells in alopecia areata. Study-wide points: Amid tofacitinib therapy, many expanded lesional clones stayed present in scalp and blood.

Germline V gene data show CDR1 as MNHEY and CDR2 as SVGAGI. The V gene lost 2 bases and the J gene lost 1 base, with 8 bases spanning the gap. There are 14 residues in the CDR3. Treatment: oral pan-JAK inhibitor, 5-10 mg twice daily. Alopecia areata patients had lesional scalp punch biopsies and peripheral blood taken from them. PBMCs were stained for CD3, CD4 and CD8, and CD4+ and CD8+ T cells were sorted. Isolated RNA was reverse transcribed into cDNA used as the sequencing template. TCRdb's table, derived via immunoSEQ multiplex PCR, lists solely in-frame clones and lacks some. The sample carries about 220,000 clones, 50% to 60% recorded once. As to this clone: Its antigen is unknown.

This receptor was taken from a human donor with alopecia areata. Sequenced here: CD4+ T cells sorted from blood, sampled at week 4, from a patient treated with tofacitinib. The rearrangement uses TRBV6-5 and TRBJ1-1, with D hard to call. CDR3 DNA: TGTGCCAGCAGTTACCTTAAAACGAACACTGAAGCTTTCTTT. Translation gives CASSYLKTNTEAFF.